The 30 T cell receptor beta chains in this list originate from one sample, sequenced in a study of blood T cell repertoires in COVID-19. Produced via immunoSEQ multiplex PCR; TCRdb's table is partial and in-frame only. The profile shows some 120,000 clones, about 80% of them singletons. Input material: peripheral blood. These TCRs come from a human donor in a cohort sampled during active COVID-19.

CDR3 loop: CASSQDTGHYNSPLHF. CDR3 coding DNA: TGCGCCAGCAGCCAAGATACGGGACACTATAATTCACCCCTCCACTTT. The V gene is TRBV4-1, the J gene TRBJ1-6; tentative D call: TRBD1 (6 bases). The CDR3 is 16 residues long. CDR1 is MGHRA and CDR2 is YSYEKL in the germline V gene. With 0 bases removed from V and 3 bases from J, the gap between germline ends came to 9 bases.

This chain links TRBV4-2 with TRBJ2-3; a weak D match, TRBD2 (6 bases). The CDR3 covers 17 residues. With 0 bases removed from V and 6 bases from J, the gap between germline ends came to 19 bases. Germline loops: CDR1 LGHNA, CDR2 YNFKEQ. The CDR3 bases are TGTGCCAGCAGCCAAGATCATCTGGGCGGGGCGAGGGATACGCAGTATTTT. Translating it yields CASSQDHLGGARDTQYF.

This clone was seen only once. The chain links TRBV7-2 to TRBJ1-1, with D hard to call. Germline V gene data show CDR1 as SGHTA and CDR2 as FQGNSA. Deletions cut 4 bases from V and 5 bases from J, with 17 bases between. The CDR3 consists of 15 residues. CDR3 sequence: CASSSFRGPGTEAFF. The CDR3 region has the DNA TGTGCCAGCAGCTCTTTTAGAGGCCCCGGGACTGAAGCTTTCTTT.

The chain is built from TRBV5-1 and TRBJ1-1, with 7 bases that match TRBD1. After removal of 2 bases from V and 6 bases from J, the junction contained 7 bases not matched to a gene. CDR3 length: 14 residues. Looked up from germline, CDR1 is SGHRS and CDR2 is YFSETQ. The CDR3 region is CASSLGQGGAEAFF. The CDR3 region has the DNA TGCGCCAGCAGCTTAGGTCAGGGGGGCGCTGAAGCTTTCTTT.

The CDR3 region has the DNA TGTGCCAGCAGCGAACTAGCGGCCACGGGGAATGAGCAGTTCTTC. Translated: CASSELAATGNEQFF. This chain connects TRBV7-2 to TRBJ2-1, with 8 bases matching TRBD2. The CDR3 loop spans 15 amino acids. Trimming removed 5 bases from V and 7 bases from J; junction bases left unmatched: 10. The germline gives CDR1 SGHTA, CDR2 FQGNSA.

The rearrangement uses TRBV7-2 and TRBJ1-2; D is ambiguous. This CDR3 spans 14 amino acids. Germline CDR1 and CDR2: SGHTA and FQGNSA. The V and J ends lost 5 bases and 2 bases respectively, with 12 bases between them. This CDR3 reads CASSQDPGNYGYTF. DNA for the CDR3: TGTGCCAGCAGCCAGGACCCGGGGAACTATGGCTACACCTTC.

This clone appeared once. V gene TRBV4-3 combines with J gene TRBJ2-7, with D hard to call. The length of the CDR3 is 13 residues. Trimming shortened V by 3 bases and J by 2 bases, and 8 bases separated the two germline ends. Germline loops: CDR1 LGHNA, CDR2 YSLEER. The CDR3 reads CASSQGRTYEQYF. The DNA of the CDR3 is TGCGCCAGCAGCCAGGGCCGTACCTACGAGCAGTACTTC.

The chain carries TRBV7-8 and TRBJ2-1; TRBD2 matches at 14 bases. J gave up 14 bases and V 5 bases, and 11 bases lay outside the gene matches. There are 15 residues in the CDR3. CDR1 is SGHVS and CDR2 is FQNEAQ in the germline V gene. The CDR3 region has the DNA TGTGCCAGCAGCCCGGGACTAGCGGGAGTCCGATGGGAGTTCTTC. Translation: CASSPGLAGVRWEFF.

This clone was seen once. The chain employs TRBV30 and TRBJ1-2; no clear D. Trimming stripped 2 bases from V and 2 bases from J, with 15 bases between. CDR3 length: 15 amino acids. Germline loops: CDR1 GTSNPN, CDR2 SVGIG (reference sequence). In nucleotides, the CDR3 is TGTGCCTGGAGTCGGGGAGAACAAGGGAACTATGGCTACACCTTC. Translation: CAWSRGEQGNYGYTF. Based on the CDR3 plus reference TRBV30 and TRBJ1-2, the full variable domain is SQTIHQWPATLVQPVGSPLSLECTVEGTSNPNLYWYRQAAGRGLQLLFYSVGIGQISSEVPQNLSASRPQDRQFILSSKKLLLSDSGFYLCAWSRGEQGNYGYTFGSGTRLTVV.

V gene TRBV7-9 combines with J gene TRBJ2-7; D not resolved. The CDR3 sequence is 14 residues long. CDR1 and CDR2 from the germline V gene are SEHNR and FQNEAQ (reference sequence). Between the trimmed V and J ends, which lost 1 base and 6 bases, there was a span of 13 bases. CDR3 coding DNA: TGTGCCAGCAGCTTAGGGTCTGTAGTCCCCGAGCAGTACTTC. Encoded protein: CASSLGSVVPEQYF.

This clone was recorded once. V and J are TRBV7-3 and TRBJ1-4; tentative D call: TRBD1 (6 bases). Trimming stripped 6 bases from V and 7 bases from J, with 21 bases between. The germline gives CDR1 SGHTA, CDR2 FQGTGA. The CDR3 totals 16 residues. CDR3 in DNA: TGTGCCAGCAGATGGACAGATCTTAAATGGGTTGAAAAACTGTTTTTT. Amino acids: CASRWTDLKWVEKLFF.

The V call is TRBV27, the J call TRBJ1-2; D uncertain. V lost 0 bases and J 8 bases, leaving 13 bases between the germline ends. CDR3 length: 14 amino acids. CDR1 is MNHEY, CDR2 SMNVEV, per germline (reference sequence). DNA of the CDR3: TGTGCCAGCAGTTTATCAGCGGAAGCTATAGGCTACACCTTC. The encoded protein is CASSLSAEAIGYTF.

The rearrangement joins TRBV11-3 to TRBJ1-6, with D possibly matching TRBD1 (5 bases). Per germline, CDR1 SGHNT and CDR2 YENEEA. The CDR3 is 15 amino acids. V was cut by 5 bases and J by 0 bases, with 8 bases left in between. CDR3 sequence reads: CASSRDSSYNSPLHF. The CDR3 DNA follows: TGTGCCAGCAGCCGCGACAGCTCCTATAATTCACCCCTCCACTTT.

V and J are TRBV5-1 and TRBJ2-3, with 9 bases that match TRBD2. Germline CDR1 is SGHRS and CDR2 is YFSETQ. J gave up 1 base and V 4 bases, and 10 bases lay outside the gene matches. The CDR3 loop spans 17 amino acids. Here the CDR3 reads CASSLGRSGGRTDTQYF. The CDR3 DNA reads TGCGCCAGCAGCCTAGGTAGGAGCGGGGGGCGCACAGATACGCAGTATTTT.

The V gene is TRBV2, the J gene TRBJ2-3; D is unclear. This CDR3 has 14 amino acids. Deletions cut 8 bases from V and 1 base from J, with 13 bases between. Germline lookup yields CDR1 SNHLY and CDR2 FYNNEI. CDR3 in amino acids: CASLPLLRTDTQYF. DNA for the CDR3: TGTGCCAGCCTACCTTTACTTCGCACAGATACGCAGTATTTT.

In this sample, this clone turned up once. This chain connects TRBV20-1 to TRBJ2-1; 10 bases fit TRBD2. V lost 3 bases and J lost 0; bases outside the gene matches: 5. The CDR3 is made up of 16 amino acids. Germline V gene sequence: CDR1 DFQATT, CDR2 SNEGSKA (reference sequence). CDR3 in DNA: TGCAGTGCTAGTGAACTAGCGGGACGCTCCTACAATGAGCAGTTCTTC. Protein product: CSASELAGRSYNEQFF.

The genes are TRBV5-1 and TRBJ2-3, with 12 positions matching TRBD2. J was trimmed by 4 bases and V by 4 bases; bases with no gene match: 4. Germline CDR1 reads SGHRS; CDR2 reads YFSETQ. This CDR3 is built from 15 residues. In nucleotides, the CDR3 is TGCGCCAGCAGCGCTAGCGGGAGGGCCCCAGATACGCAGTATTTT. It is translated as CASSASGRAPDTQYF.

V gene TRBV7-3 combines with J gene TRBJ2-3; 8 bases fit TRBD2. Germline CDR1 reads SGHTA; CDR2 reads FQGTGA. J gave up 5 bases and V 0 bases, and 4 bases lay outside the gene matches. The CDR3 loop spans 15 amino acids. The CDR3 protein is CASSLTSGVGDTQYF. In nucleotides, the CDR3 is TGTGCCAGCAGCTTAACTAGCGGGGTTGGAGATACGCAGTATTTT.

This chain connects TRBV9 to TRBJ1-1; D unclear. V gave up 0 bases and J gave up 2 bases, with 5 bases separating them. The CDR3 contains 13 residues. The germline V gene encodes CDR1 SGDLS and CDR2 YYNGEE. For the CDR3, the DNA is TGTGCCAGCAGCGTAGTTACAAACACTGAAGCTTTCTTT. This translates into CASSVVTNTEAFF.

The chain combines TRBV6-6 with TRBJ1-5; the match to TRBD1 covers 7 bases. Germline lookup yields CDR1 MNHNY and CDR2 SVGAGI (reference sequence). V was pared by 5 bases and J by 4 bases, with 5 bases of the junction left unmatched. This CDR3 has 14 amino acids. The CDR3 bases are TGTGCCAGCAGTCCCGGGACAGCAAATCAGCCCCAGCATTTT. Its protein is CASSPGTANQPQHF.

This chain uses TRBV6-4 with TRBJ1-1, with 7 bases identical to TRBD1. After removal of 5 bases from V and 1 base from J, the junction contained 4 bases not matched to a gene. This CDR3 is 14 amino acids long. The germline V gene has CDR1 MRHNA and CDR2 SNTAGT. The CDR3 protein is CASSNRGTNTEAFF. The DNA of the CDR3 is TGTGCCAGCAGTAACAGGGGAACGAACACTGAAGCTTTCTTT.

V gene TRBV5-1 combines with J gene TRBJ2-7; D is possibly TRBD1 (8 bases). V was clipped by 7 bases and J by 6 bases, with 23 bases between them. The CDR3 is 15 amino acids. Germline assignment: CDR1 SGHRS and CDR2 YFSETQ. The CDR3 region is CASRGGQALRGEQYF. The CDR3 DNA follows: TGCGCCAGCCGCGGGGGACAGGCCCTACGGGGCGAGCAGTACTTC.

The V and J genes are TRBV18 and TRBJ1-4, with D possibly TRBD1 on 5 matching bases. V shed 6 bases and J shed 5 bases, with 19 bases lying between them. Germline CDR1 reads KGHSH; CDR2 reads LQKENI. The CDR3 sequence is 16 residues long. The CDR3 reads CASSSFGQGENEKLFF. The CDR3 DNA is TGTGCCAGCTCCTCTTTCGGACAAGGGGAAAATGAAAAACTGTTTTTT.

The DNA for the CDR3 is TGTGCCACTAAAAGGGGCTACGAGCAGTACTTC. It yields the protein CATKRGYEQYF. The chain couples TRBV27 to TRBJ2-7; a weak D match, TRBD1 (5 bases). V shed 10 bases and J shed 3 bases, with 10 bases lying between them. Germline V gene sequence: CDR1 MNHEY, CDR2 SMNVEV (reference sequence). The CDR3 runs 11 residues.

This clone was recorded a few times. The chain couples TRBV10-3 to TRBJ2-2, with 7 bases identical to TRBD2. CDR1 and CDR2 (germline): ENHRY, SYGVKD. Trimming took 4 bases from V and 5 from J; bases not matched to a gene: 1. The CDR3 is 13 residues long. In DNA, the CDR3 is TGTGCCATCAGTGCGGGGGGTACCGGGGAGCTGTTTTTT. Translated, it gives CAISAGGTGELFF.

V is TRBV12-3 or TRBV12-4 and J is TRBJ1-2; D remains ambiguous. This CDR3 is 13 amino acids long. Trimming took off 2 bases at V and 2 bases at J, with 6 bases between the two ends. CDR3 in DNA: TGTGCCAGCAGTTTATCCGGGAACTATGGCTACACCTTC. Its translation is CASSLSGNYGYTF.

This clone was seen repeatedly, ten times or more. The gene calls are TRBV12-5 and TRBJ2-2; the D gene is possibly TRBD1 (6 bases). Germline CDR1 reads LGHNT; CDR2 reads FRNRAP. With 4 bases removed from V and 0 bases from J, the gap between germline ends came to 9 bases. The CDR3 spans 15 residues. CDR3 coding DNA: TGTGCTAGTGGTTCAGGGACATCGAACACCGGGGAGCTGTTTTTT. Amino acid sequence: CASGSGTSNTGELFF.

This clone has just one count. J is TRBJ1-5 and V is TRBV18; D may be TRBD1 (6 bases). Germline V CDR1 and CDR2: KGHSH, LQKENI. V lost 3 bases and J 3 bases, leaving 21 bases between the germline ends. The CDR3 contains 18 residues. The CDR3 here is CASSPRRQVERVNQPQHF. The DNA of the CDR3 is TGTGCCAGCTCACCTCGCCGACAGGTAGAACGTGTCAATCAGCCCCAGCATTTT. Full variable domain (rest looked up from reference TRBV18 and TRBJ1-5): NAGVMQNPRHLVRRRGQEARLRCSPMKGHSHVYWYRQLPEEGLKFMVYLQKENIIDESGMPKERFSAEFPKEGPSILRIQQVVRGDSAAYFCASSPRRQVERVNQPQHFGDGTRLSIL.

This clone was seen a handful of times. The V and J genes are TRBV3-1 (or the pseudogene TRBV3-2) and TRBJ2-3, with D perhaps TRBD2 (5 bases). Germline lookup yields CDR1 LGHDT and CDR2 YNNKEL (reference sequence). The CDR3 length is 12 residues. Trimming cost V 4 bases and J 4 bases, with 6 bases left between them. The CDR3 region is CASSRGSDTQYF. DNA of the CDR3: TGTGCCAGCAGCCGAGGGTCAGATACGCAGTATTTT.

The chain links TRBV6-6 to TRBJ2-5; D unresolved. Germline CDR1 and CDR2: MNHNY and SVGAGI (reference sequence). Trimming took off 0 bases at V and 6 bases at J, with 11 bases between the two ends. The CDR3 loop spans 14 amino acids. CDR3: CASSYSNRLKTQYF. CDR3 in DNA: TGTGCCAGCAGTTACTCGAATCGGTTGAAGACCCAGTACTTC.